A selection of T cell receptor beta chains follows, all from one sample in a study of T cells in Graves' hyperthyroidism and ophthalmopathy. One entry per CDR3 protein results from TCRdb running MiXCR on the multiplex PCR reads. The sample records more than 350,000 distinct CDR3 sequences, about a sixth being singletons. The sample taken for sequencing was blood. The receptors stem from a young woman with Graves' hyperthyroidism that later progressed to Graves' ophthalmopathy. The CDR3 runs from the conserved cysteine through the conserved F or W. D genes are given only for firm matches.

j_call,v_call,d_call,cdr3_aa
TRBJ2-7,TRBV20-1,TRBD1,CSAPGTGGLIYEQYF
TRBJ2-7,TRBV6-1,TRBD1,CASRRTGGIYEQYF
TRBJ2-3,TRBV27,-,CASSFRGFTDTQYF
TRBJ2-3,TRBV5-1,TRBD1,CASSWPRDRSPDTQYF
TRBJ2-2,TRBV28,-,CASRTHMVNTGELFF
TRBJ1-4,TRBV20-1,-,CSARVPPATNEKLFF
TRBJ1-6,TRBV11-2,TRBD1,CASSLTGTASSPLHF
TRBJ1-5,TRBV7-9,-,CASSLQGVGNQPQHF
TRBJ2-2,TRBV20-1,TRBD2,CSATVELAGDTGELFF
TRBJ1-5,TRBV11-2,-,CASSEVSYQPQHF
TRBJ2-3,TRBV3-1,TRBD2,CASSQDLGGGVTDTQYF
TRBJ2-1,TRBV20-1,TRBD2,CSATTPLADHYNEQFF
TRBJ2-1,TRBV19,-,CASSIGPIGKTSYNEQFF
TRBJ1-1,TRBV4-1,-,CASSQVTDTEAFF
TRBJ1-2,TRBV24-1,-,CATSDLDAQYGYTF
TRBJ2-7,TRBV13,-,CASSSGDQDYEQYF
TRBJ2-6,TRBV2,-,CASLTAGEGANVLTF
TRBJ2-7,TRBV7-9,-,CASSLWAAGSYEQYF
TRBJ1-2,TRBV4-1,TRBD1,CASSQMGQNYGYTF
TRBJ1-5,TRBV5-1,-,CASSLEGTFDTPQHF
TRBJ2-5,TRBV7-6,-,CASSPRTGYRETQYF
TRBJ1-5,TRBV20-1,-,CSARVVGASNQPQHF
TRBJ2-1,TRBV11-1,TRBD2,CASSLVIGGRNEQFF
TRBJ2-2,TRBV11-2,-,CASSTGSGNTGELFF
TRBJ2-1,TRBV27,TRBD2,CASSLMVLAGVYNEQFF
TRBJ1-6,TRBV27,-,CASSLFLGGGLGSPLHF
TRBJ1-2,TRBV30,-,CAWDPGMNYGYTF
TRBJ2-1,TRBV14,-,CASSRGRRSAGNNEQFF
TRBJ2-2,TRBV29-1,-,CSVEMWGSTGELFF
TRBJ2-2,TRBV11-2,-,CASSLDARSGELFF
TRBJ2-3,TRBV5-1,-,CASSLEELLDTQYF
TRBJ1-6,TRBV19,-,CASNPGTNSPLHF
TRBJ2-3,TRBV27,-,CASSQEFELYGTQYF
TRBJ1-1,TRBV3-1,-,CASSRSRYEAFF
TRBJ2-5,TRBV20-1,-,CNARDSGTGSLYF
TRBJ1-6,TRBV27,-,CASSLNRGGYSPLHF
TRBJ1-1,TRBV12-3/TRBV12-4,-,CASRLRDGTEAFF
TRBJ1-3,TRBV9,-,CASSVSGNTIYF
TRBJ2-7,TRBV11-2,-,CASSRNQQGLGHYEQYF
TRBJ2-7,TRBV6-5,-,CASSYDRYEQYF
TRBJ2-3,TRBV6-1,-,CASSDRGSTGRDTQYF
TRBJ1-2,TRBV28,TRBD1,CASSFPTGYGYTF
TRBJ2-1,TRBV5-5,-,CASSSSEQSGNEQFF
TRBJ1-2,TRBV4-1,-,CASSQGGARGGYGYTF
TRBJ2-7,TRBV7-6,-,CASSYGARYEQYF
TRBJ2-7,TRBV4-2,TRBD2,CASSQETSEVYEQYF
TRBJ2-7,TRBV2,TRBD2,CANNLAGYDSYEQYF
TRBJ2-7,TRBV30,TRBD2,CAWSVWLAGGPEAGQYF
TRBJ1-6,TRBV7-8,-,CASSPNRSKTGLYNSPLHF
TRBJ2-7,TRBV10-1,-,CASSVGPTYEQYF